What follows are 17 T cell receptor beta chains derived from one specimen sequenced in a study of beta chain features in type 1 diabetes. The authors reverse transcribed all of the isolated RNA, so sequencing captured expressed TCRB transcripts. Libraries were prepared by immunoSEQ multiplex PCR; TCRdb keeps only in-frame clonotypes and omits some of them. Counted here are around 140,000 clones, about 10% occurring once; the ten biggest clones make up roughly 1.3%. Sequencing was done on a sample of naive CD4+ T cells from blood. The receptors derive from a man aged 18 to 29 in good health.

The rearrangement links TRBV6-5 to TRBJ2-7, with D maybe TRBD2 (5 bases). This CDR3 has 15 residues. V was pared by 0 bases and J by 6 bases, with 15 bases between. The germline CDR1 and CDR2 sequences are MNHEY and SVGAGI. The CDR3 region is CASSYSAGVTAEQYF. Written as DNA, the CDR3 is TGTGCCAGCAGTTACTCAGCCGGGGTAACGGCCGAGCAGTACTTC.

The gene calls are TRBV4-1 and TRBJ2-5, with D perhaps matching TRBD2 (6 bases). The CDR3 sequence is 15 residues long. The germline V and J ends were trimmed by 3 bases and 5 bases, with 16 bases remaining between them. Germline CDR1 MGHRA, CDR2 YSYEKL. CDR3 DNA sequence: TGCGCCAGCAGCCACCCCCACCGCGGGGTCGAGACCCAGTACTTC. Its translation is CASSHPHRGVETQYF.

The rearrangement uses TRBV6-5 and TRBJ1-1, with 8 bases matching TRBD1. Germline V lookup: CDR1 MNHEY, CDR2 SVGAGI. The CDR3 has 14 amino acids. The J segment lost 0 bases and the V segment lost 6 bases, leaving 3 bases of the junction unmatched. The CDR3 region has the DNA TGTGCCAGCAGCGGACAGGGCTTGAACACTGAAGCTTTCTTT. This translates into CASSGQGLNTEAFF.

The chain is built from TRBV7-2 and TRBJ1-6; TRBD1 matches 9 bases. Trimming took 4 bases from V and 4 from J; bases not matched to a gene: 2. This CDR3 comprises 15 residues. Germline assignment: CDR1 SGHTA and CDR2 FQGNSA. The CDR3: CASSSGTGYNSPLHF. CDR3 DNA: TGTGCCAGCAGCTCCGGGACAGGGTATAATTCACCCCTCCACTTT.

The DNA for the CDR3 is TGCGCCAGCAGCACCTGGACAGGGGGCAACGAGCAGTACTTC. Residues: CASSTWTGGNEQYF. This chain connects TRBV5-1 to TRBJ2-7; 11 bases agree with TRBD1. There are 14 residues in the CDR3. The junction had 5 bases not matched to a gene; V was cut back by 4 bases and J by 5 bases. CDR1 SGHRS and CDR2 YFSETQ come from the germline V gene.

The rearrangement links TRBV6-6 to TRBJ1-3, with D unclear. The V and J ends lost 6 bases and 0 bases respectively, with 6 bases between them. CDR3 length equals 13 residues. Germline assignment: CDR1 MNHNY and CDR2 SVGAGI (reference sequence). This CDR3 reads CASRLFSGNTIYF. CDR3 DNA sequence: TGTGCCAGCAGACTGTTCTCTGGAAACACCATATATTTT.

V and J are TRBV10-2 and TRBJ1-2; the match to TRBD1 covers 7 bases. V dropped 6 bases and J dropped 3; count of bases not matched to a gene: 7. CDR3 size: 14 residues. In germline, CDR1 is WSHSY, CDR2 SAAADI. The CDR3 spells CASRDNRGDYGYTF. The DNA of the CDR3 is TGCGCCAGCAGGGACAACAGGGGAGACTATGGCTACACCTTC.

This clone was observed a few times. The gene calls are TRBV18 and TRBJ1-1, with a weak D call TRBD1 (5 bases). This CDR3 is 12 amino acids long. V lost 4 bases, J lost 7 bases, and 10 bases lay in between. Germline lookup yields CDR1 KGHSH and CDR2 LQKENI. In DNA form, the CDR3 reads TGTGCCAGCTCACAACCGGGACTTGAAGCTTTCTTT. Translating it yields CASSQPGLEAFF.

In nucleotides, the CDR3 is TGTGCCTGGAGAGACGACAGACTCTATGGCTACACCTTC. Amino acids: CAWRDDRLYGYTF. This chain connects TRBV30 to TRBJ1-2, with TRBD1 as a possible D gene (5 bases). The CDR3 is 13 residues long. Germline V CDR1 and CDR2: GTSNPN, SVGIG (reference sequence). Trimming removed 3 bases at V and 4 bases at J, with 12 bases between.

This clone occurred many times. V usage is TRBV19 and J usage is TRBJ1-6; D is uncertain. Deletions cut 3 bases from V and 15 bases from J, with 12 bases between. This CDR3 is built from 12 residues. Looked up from germline, CDR1 is LNHDA and CDR2 is SQIVND (reference sequence). The CDR3 loop reads CASSIIEGGLHF. Written as DNA, the CDR3 is TGTGCCAGTAGTATCATAGAGGGAGGCCTCCACTTT. Supplemented by reference TRBV19 and TRBJ1-6, the full variable domain reads DGGITQSPKYLFRKEGQNVTLSCEQNLNHDAMYWYRQDPGQGLRLIYYSQIVNDFQKGDIAEGYSVSREKKESFPLTVTSAQKNPTAFYLCASSIIEGGLHFGNGTRLTVT.

The gene calls are TRBV4-3 and TRBJ2-7; D gene uncertain. V lost 1 base, J lost 6 bases, and 13 bases lay in between. The CDR3 is 14 amino acids. CDR1 and CDR2 (germline): LGHNA, YSLEER. The CDR3 DNA follows: TGCGCCAGCAGCCAAGCCCTCGACCAGGTCGAGCAGTACTTC. As protein: CASSQALDQVEQYF.

This clone has only a few counts. This chain joins TRBV4-2 and TRBJ2-3, with 9 bases matching TRBD2. Per the germline V gene, CDR1 is LGHNA and CDR2 is YNFKEQ. The V segment lost 4 bases and the J segment 3 bases; nucleotides outside the gene matches: 5. CDR3 length equals 15 residues. CDR3 sequence (DNA): TGTGCCAGCAGCCCGCGGGGGGGCGGTACAGATACGCAGTATTTT. Amino acids: CASSPRGGGTDTQYF.

This clone came up a few times. The chain links TRBV18 to TRBJ1-1; D is unresolved. Deletions cut 6 bases from V and 0 bases from J, with 11 bases between. CDR3 length: 14 amino acids. CDR1 and CDR2 (germline): KGHSH, LQKENI. The CDR3 DNA sequence: TGTGCCAGCTCGGCCGACGGGATGAACACTGAAGCTTTCTTT. This gives the protein CASSADGMNTEAFF. Variable domain in full (rest from reference TRBV18 and TRBJ1-1): NAGVMQNPRHLVRRRGQEARLRCSPMKGHSHVYWYRQLPEEGLKFMVYLQKENIIDESGMPKERFSAEFPKEGPSILRIQQVVRGDSAAYFCASSADGMNTEAFFGQGTRLTVV.

This clone was counted a few times. The chain uses TRBV7-7 and TRBJ1-6; D unclear. The CDR3 sequence is 19 residues long. CDR1 SSHAT and CDR2 FNYEAQ come from the germline V gene (reference sequence). The ends were cut back, 5 bases at V and 3 bases at J, with 23 bases in the middle. The CDR3 loop reads CASSTRRRVLSRYNSPLHF. The CDR3, as DNA: TGTGCCAGCAGCACCAGGCGGAGGGTCCTATCCCGCTATAATTCACCCCTCCACTTT.

V and J are TRBV6-5 and TRBJ1-5; the D gene is possibly TRBD1 (5 bases). CDR3 length equals 13 residues. Trimming removed 6 bases at V and 5 bases at J, with 11 bases between. The V gene's germline CDR1 is MNHEY and CDR2 SVGAGI. The CDR3 DNA is TGTGCCAGCAGCGTAGGGGCATATCAGCCCCAGCATTTT. Residues: CASSVGAYQPQHF.

V gene TRBV19 combines with J gene TRBJ2-2, with 8 bases fitting TRBD1. In germline, CDR1 is LNHDA, CDR2 SQIVND (reference sequence). V lost 6 bases and J lost 7; bases outside the gene matches: 7. CDR3 length: 14 residues. CDR3 in amino acids: CASRRTGRNGELFF. CDR3 nucleotide sequence: TGTGCCAGTAGACGGACAGGGCGGAACGGGGAGCTGTTTTTT.

The chain joins TRBV30 to TRBJ2-3; D gene ambiguous. The germline V gene encodes CDR1 GTSNPN and CDR2 SVGIG (reference sequence). This CDR3 contains 12 residues. The V end was cut by 2 bases, the J end by 6 bases, with 9 bases between. CDR3: CAWSPQEDTQYF. CDR3 sequence (DNA): TGTGCCTGGAGTCCCCAAGAGGATACGCAGTATTTT.